This T cell receptor (beta chain) appears in the sequencing data of a study of human T cells and chemical hapten exposure. TCRdb fed the RACE reads into MiXCR, producing one record per CDR3 protein. The data contain about 350,000 distinct CDR3 sequences, 4.5% to 5.5% of them singletons. The V and J ends lost 0 bases and 0 bases respectively, with 10 bases between them. There are 16 residues in the CDR3. CDR1 SGHNT and CDR2 YYREEE come from the germline V gene (reference sequence). This clonotype has a count of ten or more. Time point given: pre-sensitization, week 0. Treatment of the sample: therapeutic diphenylcyclopropenone sensitization with weekly scalp DPC.

The sequence was obtained from a young woman with alopecia areata. Some clones in this sample may be carry-over from other donors' samples. The V call is TRBV5-4, the J call TRBJ1-3; D is undetermined. The material was whole blood, obtained in connection with sensitization to the hapten diphenylcyclopropenone (DPC). CDR3: CASSLGGRPSGNTIYF. CDR3 coding DNA: TGTGCCAGCAGCTTGGGCGGACGCCCCTCTGGAAACACCATATATTTT. The whole variable domain, filled in from reference TRBV5-4 and TRBJ1-3, reads ETGVTQSPTHLIKTRGQQVTLRCSSQSGHNTVSWYQQALGQGPQFIFQYYREEENGRGNFPPRFSGLQFPNYSSELNVNALELDDSALYLCASSLGGRPSGNTIYFGEGSWLTVV.